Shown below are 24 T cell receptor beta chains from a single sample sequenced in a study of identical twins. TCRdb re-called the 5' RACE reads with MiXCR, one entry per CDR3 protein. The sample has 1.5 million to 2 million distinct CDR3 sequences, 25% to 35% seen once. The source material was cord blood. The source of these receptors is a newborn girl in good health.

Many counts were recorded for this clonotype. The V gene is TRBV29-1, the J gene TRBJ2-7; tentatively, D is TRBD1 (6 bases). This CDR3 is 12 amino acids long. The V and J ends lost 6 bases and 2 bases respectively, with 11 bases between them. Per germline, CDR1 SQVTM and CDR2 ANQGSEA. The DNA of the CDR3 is TGCAGCGTCCGGGACAACACCTACGAGCAGTACTTC. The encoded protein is CSVRDNTYEQYF.

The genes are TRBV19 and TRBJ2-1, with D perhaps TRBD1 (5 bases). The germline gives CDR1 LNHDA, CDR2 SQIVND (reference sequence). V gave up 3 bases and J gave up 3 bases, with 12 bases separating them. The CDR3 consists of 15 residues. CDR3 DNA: TGTGCCAGTAGTATTTCACAGGTTCTCTACAATGAGCAGTTCTTC. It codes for CASSISQVLYNEQFF.

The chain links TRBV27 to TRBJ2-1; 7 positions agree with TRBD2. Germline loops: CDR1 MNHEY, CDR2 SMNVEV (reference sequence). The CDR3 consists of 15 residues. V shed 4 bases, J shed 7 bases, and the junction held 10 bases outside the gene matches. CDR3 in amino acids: CASSSPLRGRNEQFF. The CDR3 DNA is TGTGCCAGCAGTTCCCCCCTACGCGGGAGAAATGAGCAGTTCTTC.

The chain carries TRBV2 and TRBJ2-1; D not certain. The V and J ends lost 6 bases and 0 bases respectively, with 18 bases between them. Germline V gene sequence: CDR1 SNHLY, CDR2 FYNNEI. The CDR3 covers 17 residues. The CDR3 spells CASSQPGRKSSYNEQFF. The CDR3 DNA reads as TGTGCCAGCAGCCAACCCGGGCGCAAGAGCTCCTACAATGAGCAGTTCTTC.

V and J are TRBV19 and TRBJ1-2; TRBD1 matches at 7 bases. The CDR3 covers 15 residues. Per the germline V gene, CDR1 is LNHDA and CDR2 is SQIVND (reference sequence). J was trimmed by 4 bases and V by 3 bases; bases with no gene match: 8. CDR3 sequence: CASSIGSAGGYGYTF. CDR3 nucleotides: TGTGCCAGTAGTATCGGTTCGGCAGGGGGCTATGGCTACACCTTC.

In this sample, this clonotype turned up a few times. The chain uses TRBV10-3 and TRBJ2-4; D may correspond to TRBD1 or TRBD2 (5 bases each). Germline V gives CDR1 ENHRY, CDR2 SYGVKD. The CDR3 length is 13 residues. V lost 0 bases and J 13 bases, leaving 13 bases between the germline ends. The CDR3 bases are TGTGCCATCAGTGAGTCGGGGCAGATAGCGCAGTACTTC. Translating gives CAISESGQIAQYF.

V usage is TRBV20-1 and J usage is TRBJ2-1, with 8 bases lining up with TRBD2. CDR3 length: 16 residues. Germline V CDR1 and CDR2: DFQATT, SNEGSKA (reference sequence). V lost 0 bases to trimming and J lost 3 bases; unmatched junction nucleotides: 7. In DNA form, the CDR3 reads TGCAGTGCTAGAGACGTAGCGGGGAAAAGCTACAATGAGCAGTTCTTC. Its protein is CSARDVAGKSYNEQFF.

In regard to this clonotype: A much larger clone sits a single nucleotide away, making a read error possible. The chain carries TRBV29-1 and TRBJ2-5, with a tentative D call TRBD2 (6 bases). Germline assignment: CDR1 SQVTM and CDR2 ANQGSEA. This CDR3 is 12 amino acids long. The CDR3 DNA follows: TGCAACGTTGGAGGGCGTCAAGAGACCCAGTACTTC. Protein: CNVGGRQETQYF.

The CDR3 nucleotides are TGTGCCAGCAACTTCTTCGTCGGTTTGTTTAATTCACCCCTCCACTTT. This translates into CASNFFVGLFNSPLHF. The chain employs TRBV21-1 and TRBJ1-6. TRBV21-1 counts as a pseudogene. The CDR3 covers 16 residues.

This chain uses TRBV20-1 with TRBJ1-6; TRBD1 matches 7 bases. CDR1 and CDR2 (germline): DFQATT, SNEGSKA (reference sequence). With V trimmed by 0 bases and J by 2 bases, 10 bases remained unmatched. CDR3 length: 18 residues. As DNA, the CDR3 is TGCAGTGCTAGAGATCGCCCTACAGGGGAAACCTATAATTCACCCCTCCACTTT. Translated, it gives CSARDRPTGETYNSPLHF.

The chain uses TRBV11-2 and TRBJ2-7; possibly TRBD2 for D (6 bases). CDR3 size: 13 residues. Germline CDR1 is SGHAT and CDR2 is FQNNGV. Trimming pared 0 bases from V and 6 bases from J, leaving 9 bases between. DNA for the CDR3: TGTGCCAGCAGCTTAGATCAGACTAGCGAGCAGTACTTC. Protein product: CASSLDQTSEQYF. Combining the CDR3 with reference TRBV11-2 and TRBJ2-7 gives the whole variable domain EAGVAQSPRYKIIEKRQSVAFWCNPISGHATLYWYQQILGQGPKLLIQFQNNGVVDDSQLPKDRFSAERLKGVDSTLKIQPAKLEDSAVYLCASSLDQTSEQYFGPGTRLTVT.

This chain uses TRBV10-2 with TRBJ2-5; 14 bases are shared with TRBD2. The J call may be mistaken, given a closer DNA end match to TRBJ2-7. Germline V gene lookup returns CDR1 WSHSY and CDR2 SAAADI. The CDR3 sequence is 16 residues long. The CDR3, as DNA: TGCGCCAGCAGTGTTCCGGGACTAGCGGGGGCCTACGAGCAGTACTTC. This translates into CASSVPGLAGAYEQYF.

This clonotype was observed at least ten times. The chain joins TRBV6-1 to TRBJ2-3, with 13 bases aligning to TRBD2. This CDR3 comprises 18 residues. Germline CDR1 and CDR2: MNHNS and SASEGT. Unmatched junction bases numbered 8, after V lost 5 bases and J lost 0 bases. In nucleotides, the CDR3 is TGTGCCAGCAGTAATCCGGGACTAGCGGGACCTAGCACAGATACGCAGTATTTT. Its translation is CASSNPGLAGPSTDTQYF.

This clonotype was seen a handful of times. The CDR3 region is CASSDQGQSTDTQYF. The CDR3 DNA reads as TGTGCCAGCAGTGACCAAGGACAGAGCACAGATACGCAGTATTTT. The chain joins TRBV6-4 to TRBJ2-3; tentative D call: TRBD1 (6 bases). CDR3 length: 15 residues. Germline V gives CDR1 MRHNA, CDR2 SNTAGT. Trimming left V 2 bases short and J 0 bases short, with 9 bases between.

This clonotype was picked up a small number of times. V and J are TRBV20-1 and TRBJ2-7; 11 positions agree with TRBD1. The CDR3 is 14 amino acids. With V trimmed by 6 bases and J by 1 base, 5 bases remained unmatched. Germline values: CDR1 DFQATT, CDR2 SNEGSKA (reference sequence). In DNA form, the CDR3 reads TGCAGTGCCGATCGGGACAGGGGGTCCTACGAGCAGTACTTC. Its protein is CSADRDRGSYEQYF.

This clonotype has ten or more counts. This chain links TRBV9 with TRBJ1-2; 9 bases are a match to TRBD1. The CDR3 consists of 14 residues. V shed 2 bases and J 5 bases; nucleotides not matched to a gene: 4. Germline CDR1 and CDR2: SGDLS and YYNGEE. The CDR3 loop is CASSVGTGIYGYTF. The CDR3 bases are TGTGCCAGCAGCGTCGGGACAGGGATTTATGGCTACACCTTC.

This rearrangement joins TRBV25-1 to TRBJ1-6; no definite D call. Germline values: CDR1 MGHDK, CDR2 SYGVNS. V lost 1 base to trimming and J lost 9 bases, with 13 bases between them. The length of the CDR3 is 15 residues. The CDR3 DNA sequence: TGTGCCAGCAGTGAATTTTCCCAGTCGGGTTCACCCCTCCACTTT. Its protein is CASSEFSQSGSPLHF. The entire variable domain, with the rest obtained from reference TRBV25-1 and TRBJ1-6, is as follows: EADIYQTPRYLVIGTGKKITLECSQTMGHDKMYWYQQDPGMELHLIHYSYGVNSTEKGDLSSESTVSRIRTEHFPLTLESARPSHTSQYLCASSEFSQSGSPLHFGNGTRLTVT.

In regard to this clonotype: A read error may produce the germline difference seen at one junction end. DNA for the CDR3: TGTGCCAGCAGCGTTACTAGCGGGGTCTACGGGCAGTACTTC. Translation gives CASSVTSGVYGQYF. The V and J genes are TRBV3-1 and TRBJ2-7; 10 positions match TRBD2. CDR1 LGHDT and CDR2 YNNKEL come from the germline V gene (reference sequence). The CDR3 sequence is 14 residues long.

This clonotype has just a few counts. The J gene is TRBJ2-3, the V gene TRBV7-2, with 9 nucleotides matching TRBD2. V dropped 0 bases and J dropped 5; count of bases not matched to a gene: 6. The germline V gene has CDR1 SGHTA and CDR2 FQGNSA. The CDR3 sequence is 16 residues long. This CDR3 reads CASSLAASGAVDTQYF. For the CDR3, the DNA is TGTGCCAGCAGCTTAGCGGCTAGCGGGGCGGTAGATACGCAGTATTTT.

The CDR3 here is CSAIGYEQYF. CDR3 in DNA: TGCAGTGCTATCGGCTACGAGCAGTACTTC. This rearrangement joins TRBV20-1 to TRBJ2-7; no reliable D call. V was pared by 4 bases and J by 3 bases, with 4 bases between. The CDR3 loop spans 10 amino acids. Germline V CDR1 and CDR2: DFQATT, SNEGSKA (reference sequence).

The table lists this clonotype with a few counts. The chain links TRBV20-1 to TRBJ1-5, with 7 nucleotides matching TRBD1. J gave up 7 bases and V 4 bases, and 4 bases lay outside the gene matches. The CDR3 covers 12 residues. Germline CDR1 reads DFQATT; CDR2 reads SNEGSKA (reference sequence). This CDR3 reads CSANRQGQPQHF. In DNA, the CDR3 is TGCAGTGCTAATAGACAGGGACAGCCCCAGCATTTT.

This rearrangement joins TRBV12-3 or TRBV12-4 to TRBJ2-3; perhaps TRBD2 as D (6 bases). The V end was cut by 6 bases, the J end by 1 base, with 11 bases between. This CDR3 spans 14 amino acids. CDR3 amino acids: CASRDERGTDTQYF. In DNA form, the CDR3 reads TGTGCCAGCAGAGATGAGCGGGGCACAGATACGCAGTATTTT.

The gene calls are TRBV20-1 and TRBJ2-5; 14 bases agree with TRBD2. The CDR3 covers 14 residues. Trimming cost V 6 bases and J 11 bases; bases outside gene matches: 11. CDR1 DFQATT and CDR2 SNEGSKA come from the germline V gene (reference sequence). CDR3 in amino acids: CSAKTSGGGNEQYF. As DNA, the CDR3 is TGCAGTGCCAAGACTAGCGGGGGGGGGAATGAGCAGTACTTC.

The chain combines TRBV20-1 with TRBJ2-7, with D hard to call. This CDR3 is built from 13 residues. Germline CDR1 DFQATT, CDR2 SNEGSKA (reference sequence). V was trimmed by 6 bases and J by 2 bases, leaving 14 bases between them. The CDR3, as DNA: TGCAGTGCGAAAATTCCGGGTGCCTACGAGCAGTACTTC. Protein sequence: CSAKIPGAYEQYF.